This T cell receptor (beta chain) was documented in a study of molecular identifiers for immune sequencing clone quantification. Previously described methods and listed TCR primers produced bulk TCR libraries. TCRdb passed the PCR reads through MiXCR, listing each CDR3 protein once. The sample has roughly 630,000 distinct CDR3 sequences, about 25% seen once; the top ten hold approximately 0.75%. CDR1 is SNHLY, CDR2 FYNNEI, per germline. V shed 10 bases and J shed 7 bases, with 17 bases lying between them. The CDR3 extends over 12 amino acids. The CD8+CD4-CCR7+CD45RA+ phenotype defined the sorted naive CD8 T cells. Study conclusions and caveats: Spiked Jurkat TCR RNA originating from one cell could reportedly be identified amid 850,000 to 1,000,000 naive cells. Clones above 20 RNA copies contained over 98% of effector molecules and under 1% of naive molecules.

This clonotype was seen a few times. What it binds is unknown. The TCR was taken from a human donor in good health. Some libraries in this study had Jurkat cell RNA spiked in. The chain recombines TRBV2 with TRBJ2-7; D unclear. The material sequenced was naive CD8+ T cells from blood, with Jurkat cell RNA spiked in. Indicated subset: FACS-sorted CD8+CD4-CCR7+CD45RA+ naive T cells. For the CDR3, the DNA is TGTGCCACCCCCCACCCCTCTGGGGAGCAGTACTTC. Translation gives CATPHPSGEQYF.